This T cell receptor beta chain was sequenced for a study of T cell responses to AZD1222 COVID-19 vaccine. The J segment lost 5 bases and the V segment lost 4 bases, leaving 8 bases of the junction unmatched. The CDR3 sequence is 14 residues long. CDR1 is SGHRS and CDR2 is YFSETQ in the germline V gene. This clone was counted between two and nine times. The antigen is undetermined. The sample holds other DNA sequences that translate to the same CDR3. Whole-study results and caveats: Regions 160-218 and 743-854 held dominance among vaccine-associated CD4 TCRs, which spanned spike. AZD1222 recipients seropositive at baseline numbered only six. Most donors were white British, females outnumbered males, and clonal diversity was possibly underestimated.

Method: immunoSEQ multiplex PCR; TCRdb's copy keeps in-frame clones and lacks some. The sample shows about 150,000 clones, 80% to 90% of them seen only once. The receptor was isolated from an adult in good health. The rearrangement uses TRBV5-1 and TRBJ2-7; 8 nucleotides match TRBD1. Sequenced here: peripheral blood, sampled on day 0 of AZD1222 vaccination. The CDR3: CASSPGQGVDEQYF. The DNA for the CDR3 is TGCGCCAGCAGCCCCGGACAGGGTGTAGACGAGCAGTACTTC.